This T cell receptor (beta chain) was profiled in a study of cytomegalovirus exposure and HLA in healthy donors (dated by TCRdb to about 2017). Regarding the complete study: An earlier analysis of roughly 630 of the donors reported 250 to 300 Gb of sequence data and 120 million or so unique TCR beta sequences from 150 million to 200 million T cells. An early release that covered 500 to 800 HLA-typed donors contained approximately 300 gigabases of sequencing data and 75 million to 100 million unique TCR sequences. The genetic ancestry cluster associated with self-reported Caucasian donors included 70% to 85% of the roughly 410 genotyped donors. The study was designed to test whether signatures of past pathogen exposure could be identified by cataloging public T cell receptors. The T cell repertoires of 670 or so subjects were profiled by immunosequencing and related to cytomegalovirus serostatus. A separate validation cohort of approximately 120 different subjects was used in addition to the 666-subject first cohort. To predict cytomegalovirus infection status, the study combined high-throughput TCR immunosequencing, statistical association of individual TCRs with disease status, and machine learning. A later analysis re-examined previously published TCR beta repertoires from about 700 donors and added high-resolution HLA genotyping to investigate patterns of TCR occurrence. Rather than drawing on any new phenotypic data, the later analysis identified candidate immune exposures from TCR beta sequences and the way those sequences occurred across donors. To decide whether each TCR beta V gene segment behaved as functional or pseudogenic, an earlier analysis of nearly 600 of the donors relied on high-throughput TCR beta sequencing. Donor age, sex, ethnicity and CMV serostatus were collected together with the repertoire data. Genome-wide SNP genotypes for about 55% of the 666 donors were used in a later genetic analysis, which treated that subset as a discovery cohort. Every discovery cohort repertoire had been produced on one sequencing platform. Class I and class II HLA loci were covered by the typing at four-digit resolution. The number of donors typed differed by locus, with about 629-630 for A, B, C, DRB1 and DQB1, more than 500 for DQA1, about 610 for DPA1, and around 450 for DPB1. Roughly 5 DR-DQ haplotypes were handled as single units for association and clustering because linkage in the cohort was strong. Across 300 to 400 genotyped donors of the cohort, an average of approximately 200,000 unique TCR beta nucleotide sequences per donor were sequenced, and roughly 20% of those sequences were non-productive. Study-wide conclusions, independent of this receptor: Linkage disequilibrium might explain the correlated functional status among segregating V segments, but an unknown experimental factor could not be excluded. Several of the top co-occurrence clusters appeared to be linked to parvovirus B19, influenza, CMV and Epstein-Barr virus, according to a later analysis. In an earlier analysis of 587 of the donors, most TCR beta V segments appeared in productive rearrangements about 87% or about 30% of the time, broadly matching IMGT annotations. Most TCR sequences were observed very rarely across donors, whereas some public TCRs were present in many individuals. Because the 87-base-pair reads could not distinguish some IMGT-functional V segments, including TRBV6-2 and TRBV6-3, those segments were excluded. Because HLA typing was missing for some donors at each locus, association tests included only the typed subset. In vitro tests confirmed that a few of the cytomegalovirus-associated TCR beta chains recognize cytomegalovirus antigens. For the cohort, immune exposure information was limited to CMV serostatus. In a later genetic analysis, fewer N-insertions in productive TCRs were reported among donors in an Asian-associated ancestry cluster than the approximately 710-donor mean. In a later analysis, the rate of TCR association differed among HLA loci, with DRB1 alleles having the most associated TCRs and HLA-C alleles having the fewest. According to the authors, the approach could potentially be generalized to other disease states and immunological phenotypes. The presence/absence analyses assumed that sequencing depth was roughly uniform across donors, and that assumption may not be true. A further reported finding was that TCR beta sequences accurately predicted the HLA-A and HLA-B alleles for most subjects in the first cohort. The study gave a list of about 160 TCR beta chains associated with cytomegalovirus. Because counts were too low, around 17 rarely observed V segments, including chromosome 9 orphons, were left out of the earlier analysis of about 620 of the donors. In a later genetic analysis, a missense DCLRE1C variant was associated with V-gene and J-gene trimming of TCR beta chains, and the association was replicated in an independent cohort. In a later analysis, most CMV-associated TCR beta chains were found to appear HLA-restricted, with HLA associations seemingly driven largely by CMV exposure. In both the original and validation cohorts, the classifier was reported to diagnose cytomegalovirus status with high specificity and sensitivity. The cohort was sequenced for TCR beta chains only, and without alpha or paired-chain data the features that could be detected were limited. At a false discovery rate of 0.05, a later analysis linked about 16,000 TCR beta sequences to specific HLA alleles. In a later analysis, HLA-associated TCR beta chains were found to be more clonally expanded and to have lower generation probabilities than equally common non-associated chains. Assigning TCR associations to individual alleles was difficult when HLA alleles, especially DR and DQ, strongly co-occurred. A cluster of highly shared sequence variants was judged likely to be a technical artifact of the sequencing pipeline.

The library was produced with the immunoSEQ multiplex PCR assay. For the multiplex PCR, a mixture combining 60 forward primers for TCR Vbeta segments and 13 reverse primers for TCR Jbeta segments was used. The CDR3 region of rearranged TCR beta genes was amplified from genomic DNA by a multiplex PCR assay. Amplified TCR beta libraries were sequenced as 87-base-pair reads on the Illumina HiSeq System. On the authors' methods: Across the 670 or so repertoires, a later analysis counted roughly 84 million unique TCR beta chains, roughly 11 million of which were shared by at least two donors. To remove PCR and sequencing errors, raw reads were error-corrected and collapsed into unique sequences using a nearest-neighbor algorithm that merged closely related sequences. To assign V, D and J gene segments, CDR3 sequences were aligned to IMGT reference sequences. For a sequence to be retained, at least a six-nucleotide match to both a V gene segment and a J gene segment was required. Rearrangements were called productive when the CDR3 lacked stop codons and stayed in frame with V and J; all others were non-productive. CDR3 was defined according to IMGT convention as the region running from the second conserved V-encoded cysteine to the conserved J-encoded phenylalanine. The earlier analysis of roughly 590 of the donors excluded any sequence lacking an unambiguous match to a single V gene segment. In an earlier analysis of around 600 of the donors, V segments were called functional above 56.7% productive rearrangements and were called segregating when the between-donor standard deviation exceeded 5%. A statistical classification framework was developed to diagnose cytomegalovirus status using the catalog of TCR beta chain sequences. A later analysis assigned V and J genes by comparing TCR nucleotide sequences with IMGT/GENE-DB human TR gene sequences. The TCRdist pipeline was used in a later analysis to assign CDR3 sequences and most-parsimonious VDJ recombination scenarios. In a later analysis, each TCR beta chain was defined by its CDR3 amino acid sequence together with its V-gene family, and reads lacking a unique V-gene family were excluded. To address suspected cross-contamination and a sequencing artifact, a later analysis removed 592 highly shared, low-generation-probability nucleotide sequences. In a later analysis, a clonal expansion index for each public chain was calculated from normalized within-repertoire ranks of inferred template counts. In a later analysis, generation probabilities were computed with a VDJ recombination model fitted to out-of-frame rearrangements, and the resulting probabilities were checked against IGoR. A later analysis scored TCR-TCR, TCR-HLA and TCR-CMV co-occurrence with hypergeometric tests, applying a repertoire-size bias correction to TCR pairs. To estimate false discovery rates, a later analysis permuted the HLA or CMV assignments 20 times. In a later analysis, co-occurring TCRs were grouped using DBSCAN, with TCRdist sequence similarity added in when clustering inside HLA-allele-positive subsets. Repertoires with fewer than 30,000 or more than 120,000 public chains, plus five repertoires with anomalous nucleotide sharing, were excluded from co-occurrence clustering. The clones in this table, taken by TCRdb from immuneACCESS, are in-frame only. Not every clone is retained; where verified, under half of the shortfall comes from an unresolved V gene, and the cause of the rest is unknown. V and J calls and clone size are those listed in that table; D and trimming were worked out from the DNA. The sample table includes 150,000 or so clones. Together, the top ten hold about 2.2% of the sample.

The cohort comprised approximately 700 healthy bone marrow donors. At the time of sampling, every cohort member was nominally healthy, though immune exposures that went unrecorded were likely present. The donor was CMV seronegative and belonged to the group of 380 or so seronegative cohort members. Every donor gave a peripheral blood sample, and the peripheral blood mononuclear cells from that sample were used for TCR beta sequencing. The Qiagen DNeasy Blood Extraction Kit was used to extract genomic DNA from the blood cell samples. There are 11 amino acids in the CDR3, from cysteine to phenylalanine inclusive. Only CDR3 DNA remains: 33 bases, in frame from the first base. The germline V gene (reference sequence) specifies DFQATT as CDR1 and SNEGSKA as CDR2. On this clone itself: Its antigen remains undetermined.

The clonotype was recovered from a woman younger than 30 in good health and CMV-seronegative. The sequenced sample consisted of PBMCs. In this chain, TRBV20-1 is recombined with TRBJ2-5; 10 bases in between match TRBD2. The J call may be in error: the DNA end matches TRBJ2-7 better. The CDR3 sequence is CSGLAGVEQYF. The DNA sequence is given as TGCAGCGGGCTAGCGGGAGTCGAGCAGTACTTC.